The 25 T cell receptor beta chains below come from one sample, sequenced in a study of regulatory and conventional T cells in RAG deficiency. Here immunoSEQ multiplex PCR was the method, and the copy in TCRdb shows in-frame clones only, minus some. The sample lists roughly 35,000 clones, approximately 89% occurring once. Another study also made use of these data, one on regulatory T cells. As that report states: The PCR used 52 TRBV and 13 TRBJ primers.

Material: CD8+ T cells sorted from blood. These receptors were obtained from a human donor in good health.

The V and J genes are TRBV2 and TRBJ1-6; possible D gene TRBD1, 5 bases. The CDR3 is made up of 15 amino acids. The germline V gene has CDR1 SNHLY and CDR2 FYNNEI. Trimming shortened V by 3 bases and J by 12 bases, and 18 bases separated the two germline ends. The CDR3 DNA sequence: TGTGCCAGCAGTGAGCCGCGCCGGGGCTATGGACCCCTCCACTTT. It is translated as CASSEPRRGYGPLHF.

The chain joins TRBV2 to TRBJ1-2; unclear D gene. The CDR3 extends over 12 amino acids. CDR1 and CDR2 from the germline V gene are SNHLY and FYNNEI. V was pared by 4 bases and J by 8 bases, with 11 bases between. The CDR3 protein is CASSGWVGGYTF. For the CDR3, the DNA is TGTGCCAGCAGTGGTTGGGTTGGGGGCTACACCTTC.

The V gene is TRBV5-1, the J gene TRBJ2-1; D gene uncertain. V was clipped by 4 bases and J by 9 bases, with 11 bases between them. The CDR3 totals 12 residues. The germline V gene has CDR1 SGHRS and CDR2 YFSETQ. In nucleotides, the CDR3 is TGCGCCAGCAGCATCACTGGTCTTGAGCAGTTCTTC. Protein product: CASSITGLEQFF.

J is TRBJ2-2 and V is TRBV19; no definite D call. The ends were cut back, 6 bases at V and 5 bases at J, with 7 bases in the middle. Germline loops: CDR1 LNHDA, CDR2 SQIVND (reference sequence). The CDR3 is 12 amino acids. Here the CDR3 DNA reads TGTGCCAGTAGACGGAGAACCGGGGAGCTGTTTTTT. Translating gives CASRRRTGELFF.

In DNA, the CDR3 is TGTGCCAGCAGTGACTCGAACGGAGCAGATACGCAGTATTTT. Protein sequence: CASSDSNGADTQYF. This sequence joins TRBV6-4 and TRBJ2-3; D is undetermined. Germline V gives CDR1 MRHNA, CDR2 SNTAGT. V lost 0 bases and J 4 bases, leaving 8 bases between the germline ends. There are 14 residues in the CDR3.

This chain connects TRBV19 to TRBJ1-3, with TRBD1 as a possible D gene (5 bases). The V gene lost 4 bases and the J gene lost 3 bases, with 13 bases spanning the gap. The CDR3 is made up of 15 amino acids. CDR1 and CDR2 from the germline V gene are LNHDA and SQIVND (reference sequence). CDR3 protein: CASSTSLGLGNTIYF. CDR3 DNA sequence: TGTGCCAGTAGTACTTCCCTGGGACTTGGAAACACCATATATTTT.

Worth noting for this clone: The sample contains more than one DNA sequence encoding this CDR3. The chain recombines TRBV7-2 with TRBJ2-3; 8 bases are shared with TRBD2. The CDR3 loop spans 16 amino acids. V shed 0 bases, J shed 3 bases, and the junction held 5 bases outside the gene matches. Germline V lookup: CDR1 SGHTA, CDR2 FQGNSA. The CDR3 here is CASSLAAGTSTDTQYF. The CDR3 coding sequence is TGTGCCAGCAGCTTAGCGGCCGGGACTAGTACAGATACGCAGTATTTT.

The genes are TRBV10-3 and TRBJ2-3; D remains unclear. From germline, CDR1 is ENHRY and CDR2 SYGVKD. V was cut by 3 bases and J by 4 bases, with 8 bases left in between. The CDR3 totals 13 residues. As DNA, the CDR3 is TGTGCCATCAGTGAAAAAATGCCAGATACGCAGTATTTT. It specifies CAISEKMPDTQYF.

The gene calls are TRBV19 and TRBJ1-5; tentative D call: TRBD1 (6 bases). The CDR3 length is 15 residues. In germline, CDR1 is LNHDA, CDR2 SQIVND (reference sequence). V dropped 3 bases and J dropped 10 bases, with 19 bases sitting between them. The CDR3 DNA reads TGTGCCAGTAGTATGATCGGCAGGGGCTCGCTCCCCCAGCATTTT. This translates into CASSMIGRGSLPQHF.

This chain uses TRBV6-1 with TRBJ1-2, with 7 nucleotides matching TRBD1. Germline CDR1 reads MNHNS; CDR2 reads SASEGT. This CDR3 spans 15 amino acids. V was pared by 9 bases and J by 2 bases, with 12 bases of the junction left unmatched. The CDR3 spells CASGGKGAPNYGYTF. CDR3 nucleotides: TGTGCCAGTGGCGGCAAGGGGGCGCCCAACTATGGCTACACCTTC.

The chain recombines TRBV5-1 with TRBJ2-3; D gene unclear. CDR3 length: 12 residues. V was pared by 2 bases and J by 2 bases, with 3 bases between. Per the germline V gene, CDR1 is SGHRS and CDR2 is YFSETQ. The CDR3 bases are TGCGCCAGCAGCTTCAACACAGATACGCAGTATTTT. As protein: CASSFNTDTQYF.

V usage is TRBV18 and J usage is TRBJ2-3; TRBD2 matches 11 bases. Germline-derived CDR1 and CDR2 are KGHSH and LQKENI. The V gene end was trimmed by 8 bases and the J gene end by 5 bases; junction bases not matched to a gene: 9. The CDR3 extends over 15 amino acids. The chain's CDR3 is CASTVAGGPVDTQYF. The CDR3 nucleotides are TGTGCCAGCACCGTAGCGGGGGGGCCTGTAGATACGCAGTATTTT.

The J gene is TRBJ1-1, the V gene TRBV28; TRBD1 aligns across 7 bases. Germline V lookup: CDR1 MDHEN, CDR2 SYDVKM. The CDR3 contains 17 residues. J lost 4 bases, V lost 3 bases, and 14 bases had no gene match. CDR3 amino acids: CASSFPQGDWVSTEAFF. CDR3 bases: TGTGCCAGCAGTTTCCCCCAGGGGGATTGGGTAAGCACTGAAGCTTTCTTT.

This rearrangement joins TRBV2 to TRBJ2-2, with TRBD2 matching 15 bases. This CDR3 has 23 amino acids. In germline, CDR1 is SNHLY, CDR2 FYNNEI. V shed 5 bases, J shed 3 bases, and the junction held 22 bases outside the gene matches. The CDR3, as DNA: TGTGCCAGCAGTCCTCTGGGGACAGGGGCGAGGACTAGCGGGAGGGCCGACACCGGGGAGCTGTTTTTT. Translated, it gives CASSPLGTGARTSGRADTGELFF. The complete variable domain, with remaining parts taken from reference TRBV2 and TRBJ2-2, reads EPEVTQTPSHQVTQMGQEVILRCVPISNHLYFYWYRQILGQKVEFLVSFYNNEISEKSEIFDDQFSVERPDGSNFTLKIRSTKLEDSAMYFCASSPLGTGARTSGRADTGELFFGEGSRLTVL.

The chain recombines TRBV6-6 with TRBJ2-2, with a tentative D call TRBD1 (5 bases). V shed 1 base and J shed 1 base, with 7 bases lying between them. The CDR3 totals 15 residues. Germline-derived CDR1 and CDR2 are MNHNY and SVGAGI (reference sequence). CDR3 loop: CASSYWQGNTGELFF. As DNA, the CDR3 is TGTGCCAGCAGTTACTGGCAGGGGAACACCGGGGAGCTGTTTTTT.

The rearrangement joins TRBV2 to TRBJ2-3; no reliable D call. CDR3 size: 13 residues. Germline CDR1 reads SNHLY; CDR2 reads FYNNEI. The V gene lost 6 bases and the J gene lost 0 bases, with 7 bases spanning the gap. This CDR3 is CASSRASTDTQYF. The CDR3 nucleotides are TGTGCCAGCAGCCGGGCGAGCACAGATACGCAGTATTTT.

The chain combines TRBV7-8 with TRBJ2-6; possibly TRBD2 for D (7 bases). This CDR3 has 17 amino acids. V was pared by 1 base and J by 3 bases, with 13 bases between. Germline V CDR1 and CDR2: SGHVS, FQNEAQ. The CDR3 loop reads CASSLVGGANGANVLTF. The CDR3 DNA reads TGTGCCAGCAGCTTAGTGGGGGGGGCGAATGGGGCCAACGTCCTGACTTTC.

The J gene is TRBJ1-2, the V gene TRBV28; TRBD1 might be the D (6 bases). Trimming cost V 2 bases and J 0 bases, with 7 bases left between them. This CDR3 has 14 amino acids. In germline, CDR1 is MDHEN, CDR2 SYDVKM. The CDR3 nucleotides read TGTGCCAGCAGTTTAGCAGGGGCTAACTATGGCTACACCTTC. Translating it yields CASSLAGANYGYTF.

The chain couples TRBV7-8 to TRBJ2-1; no definite D call. Trimming stripped 3 bases from V and 7 bases from J, with 4 bases between. Looked up from germline, CDR1 is SGHVS and CDR2 is FQNEAQ. The CDR3 covers 11 residues. In nucleotides, the CDR3 is TGTGCCAGCAGCTTGGGGAATGAGCAGTTCTTC. It translates to CASSLGNEQFF.

The chain employs TRBV6-4 and TRBJ2-3; 11 nucleotides align to TRBD2. In germline, CDR1 is MRHNA, CDR2 SNTAGT. V dropped 3 bases and J dropped 11; count of bases not matched to a gene: 10. The CDR3 is made up of 15 amino acids. Here the CDR3 reads CASSDSSGRPTRQYF. The CDR3 DNA is TGTGCCAGCAGTGATTCTAGCGGGAGGCCCACTCGGCAGTATTTT.

The V call is TRBV5-1, the J call TRBJ2-5, with 10 bases aligning to TRBD2. Trimming cost V 4 bases and J 0 bases; bases outside gene matches: 12. From germline, CDR1 is SGHRS and CDR2 YFSETQ. The CDR3 contains 18 residues. The CDR3 DNA is TGCGCCAGCAGCCTCGGACTAGCGGACAACCGGTACCAAGAGACCCAGTACTTC. Translating it yields CASSLGLADNRYQETQYF.

The chain is built from TRBV6-5 and TRBJ2-1, with D maybe TRBD2 (6 bases). V was cut by 5 bases and J by 10 bases, with 9 bases left in between. The CDR3 covers 11 residues. Germline loops: CDR1 MNHEY, CDR2 SVGAGI. CDR3 in amino acids: CASSHTSEQFF. The CDR3 DNA follows: TGTGCCAGCAGTCACACTAGCGAGCAGTTCTTC.

The J gene is TRBJ2-7, the V gene TRBV19; D not certain. The germline CDR1 and CDR2 sequences are LNHDA and SQIVND (reference sequence). The V gene lost 0 bases and the J gene lost 5 bases, with 5 bases spanning the gap. This CDR3 is 12 amino acids long. The CDR3: CASSIDLDEQYF. The CDR3 nucleotides read TGTGCCAGTAGTATAGATCTCGACGAGCAGTACTTC.

The chain has TRBV2 and TRBJ1-4, with TRBD1 identical over 10 bases. Germline V gene lookup returns CDR1 SNHLY and CDR2 FYNNEI. This CDR3 comprises 16 residues. V gave up 6 bases and J gave up 0 bases; unmatched junction bases: 4. The CDR3 DNA follows: TGTGCCAGCAGGATCGGGACAGGGGCAACTAATGAAAAACTGTTTTTT. It codes for CASRIGTGATNEKLFF.

This clone was seen a single time. The V gene is TRBV7-3, the J gene TRBJ2-1, with D perhaps matching TRBD2 (6 bases). The CDR3 is 16 amino acids. V dropped 0 bases and J dropped 3 bases, with 12 bases sitting between them. Per the germline V gene, CDR1 is SGHTA and CDR2 is FQGTGA. The CDR3 reads CASSLTGGDYYNEQFF. The CDR3 bases are TGTGCCAGCAGCTTAACGGGAGGTGACTACTACAATGAGCAGTTCTTC.